This TCR beta chain originates from a study of shared clonotypes between healthy human individuals. Overall study results and limits: The naive CD4 repertoires of several donors were compared, and roughly 5% of clonotypes were shared.

CDR3 length: 17 residues. The V gene end was trimmed by 1 base and the J gene end by 6 bases; junction bases not matched to a gene: 11. CDR1 is SGHTA, CDR2 FQGNSA, per germline. Running of the assay took place at deep level. Data came from immunoSEQ multiplex PCR; TCRdb stores just in-frame clones and leaves some out. The table has roughly 2 million clones, 95% seen once; the top ten hold more than 0.1%. Notes on this clone: Its antigen is unknown.

Those who donated were healthy HIV-negative adults, with no recent acute infections or vaccinations reported. CD4+ cell separation produced CD45RA+ naive and CD45RA-negative memory subsets. The genes are TRBV7-2 and TRBJ2-2; 7 positions agree with TRBD2. The source is a man aged 18 to 30 in good health. Sequencing was done on a sample of naive CD4+ T cells sorted from blood. Indicated subset: CD45RA+ positively selected. The DNA for the CDR3 is TGTGCCAGCAGCTTAGTAGGACTAGGTCGGGCCGCCGGGGAGCTGTTTTTT. Residues: CASSLVGLGRAAGELFF.